This TCR beta chain comes out of a study of neurological immune-mediated disorders. This CDR3 is 14 amino acids long. CDR1 is SGHTA, CDR2 FQGNSA, per germline. This clonotype was counted ten times or more. The junction departs from germline at one end; a sequencing error may be responsible. One entry per CDR3 protein results from TCRdb running MiXCR on the 5' RACE reads. The sample holds more than 60,000 distinct CDR3 sequences, about 4% seen once. The sequence came from a woman between 45 and 60 years old with multiple sclerosis. This rearrangement joins TRBV7-2 to TRBJ1-6; D remains unclear. The specimen sequenced was PBMCs. The CDR3, as DNA: TGTGCCAGCAGCCCGAAGATGGCTAATTCACCCCTCAACTTT. Translated, it gives CASSPKMANSPLNF. Combining the CDR3 with reference TRBV7-2 and TRBJ1-6 gives the whole variable domain GAGVSQSPSNKVTEKGKDVELRCDPISGHTALYWYRQSLGQGLEFLIYFQGNSAPDKSGLPSDRFSAERTGGSVSTLTIQRTQQEDSAVYLCASSPKMANSPLNFGNGTRLTVT.